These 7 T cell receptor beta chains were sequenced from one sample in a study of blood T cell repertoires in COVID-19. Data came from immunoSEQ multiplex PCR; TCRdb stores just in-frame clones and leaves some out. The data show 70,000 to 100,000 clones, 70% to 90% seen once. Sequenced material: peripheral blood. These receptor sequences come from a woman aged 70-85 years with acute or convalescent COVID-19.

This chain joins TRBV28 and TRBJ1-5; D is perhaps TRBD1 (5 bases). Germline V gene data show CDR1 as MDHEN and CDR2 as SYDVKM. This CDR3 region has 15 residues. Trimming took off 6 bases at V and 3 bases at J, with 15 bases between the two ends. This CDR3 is CASSTQGIINQPQHF. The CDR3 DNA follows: TGTGCCAGCAGCACCCAGGGTATAATCAATCAGCCCCAGCATTTT.

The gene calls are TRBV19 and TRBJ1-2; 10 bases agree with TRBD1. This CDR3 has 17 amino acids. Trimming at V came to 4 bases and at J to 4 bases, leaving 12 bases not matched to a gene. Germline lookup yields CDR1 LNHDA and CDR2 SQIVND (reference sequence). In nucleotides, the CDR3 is TGTGCCAGTAGTACTTCCGGGACAGGGGCCTCCCCCTATGGCTACACCTTC. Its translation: CASSTSGTGASPYGYTF.

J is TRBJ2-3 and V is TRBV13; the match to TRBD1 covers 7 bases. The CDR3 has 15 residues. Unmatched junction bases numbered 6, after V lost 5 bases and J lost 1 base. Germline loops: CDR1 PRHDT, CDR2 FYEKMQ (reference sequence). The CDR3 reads CASSPRDRGTDTQYF. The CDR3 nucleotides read TGTGCCAGCAGCCCCCGGGACAGAGGCACAGATACGCAGTATTTT.

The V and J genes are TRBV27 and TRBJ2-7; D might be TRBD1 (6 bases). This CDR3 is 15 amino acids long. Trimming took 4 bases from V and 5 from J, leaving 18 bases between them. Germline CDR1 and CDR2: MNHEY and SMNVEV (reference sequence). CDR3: CASSSRNRALDEQYF. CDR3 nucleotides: TGTGCCAGCAGTTCAAGAAACAGGGCTTTGGACGAGCAGTACTTC.

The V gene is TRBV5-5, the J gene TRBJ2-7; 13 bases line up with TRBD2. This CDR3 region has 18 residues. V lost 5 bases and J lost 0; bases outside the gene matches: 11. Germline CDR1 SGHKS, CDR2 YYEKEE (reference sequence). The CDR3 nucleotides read TGTGCCAGCAGTTTTCGACTAGCGGGGGGTCAGAGCTCCTACGAGCAGTACTTC. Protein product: CASSFRLAGGQSSYEQYF.

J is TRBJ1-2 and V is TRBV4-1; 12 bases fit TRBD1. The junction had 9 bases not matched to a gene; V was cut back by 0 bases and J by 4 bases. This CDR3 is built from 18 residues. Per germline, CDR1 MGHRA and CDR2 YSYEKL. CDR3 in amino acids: CASSQDGTGGTKAYGYTF. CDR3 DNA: TGCGCCAGCAGCCAAGACGGGACAGGGGGCACTAAGGCCTATGGCTACACCTTC.

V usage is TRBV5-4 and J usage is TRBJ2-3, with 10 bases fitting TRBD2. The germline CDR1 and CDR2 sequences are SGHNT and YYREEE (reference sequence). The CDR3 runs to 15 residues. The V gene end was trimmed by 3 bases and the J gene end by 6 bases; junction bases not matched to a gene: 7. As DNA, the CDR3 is TGTGCCAGCAGCTCAAAGCGGGGGGGTAATGATACGCAGTATTTT. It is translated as CASSSKRGGNDTQYF.